The clone carrying this TCR beta chain was seen a few times. The data belong to a study of T-cell reconstitution after alpha-beta-depleted transplantation in children. Trimming left V 1 base short and J 1 base short, with 11 bases between. CDR1 and CDR2 (germline): SQVTM, ANQGSEA. The CDR3 covers 14 residues. The TCRbeta library incorporated unique molecular identifiers. TCRdb analysed the PCR reads with MiXCR anew, one entry per CDR3 protein. The table lists some 400,000 distinct CDR3 sequences, around 20% of them singletons, with around 4% in the top ten. The sequencing used PBMCs from the stem cell graft donor, collected from the stem cell graft. This clonotype was obtained from a human donor who donated a stem cell graft to a child with acute myeloid leukemia. The rearrangement joins TRBV29-1 to TRBJ2-7, with D possibly being TRBD2 (5 bases). CDR3 protein: CSVEGPGRSYEQYF. The CDR3 nucleotides read TGCAGCGTTGAAGGACCGGGGAGATCCTACGAGCAGTACTTC.